A single TCR beta chain is shown here with its context. The data stem from a study of identical twins. V lost 4 bases and J lost 3; bases outside the gene matches: 7. Germline CDR1 is DFQATT and CDR2 is SNEGSKA (reference sequence). The CDR3 length is 15 residues. TCRdb itself ran the 5' RACE reads through MiXCR, one entry per CDR3 protein. The sample includes about 1.7 million distinct CDR3 sequences, under 35% of them seen just once. Input material: cord blood. The TCR originated in a newborn girl in good health. The chain joins TRBV20-1 to TRBJ2-7; the match to TRBD2 covers 12 bases. The CDR3 loop is CSATRRLAGVYEQYF. As DNA, the CDR3 is TGCAGTGCTACCCGAAGACTAGCGGGGGTCTACGAGCAGTACTTC.